One TCR beta chain is described in this entry. Antigen: not known. The sample originates from a study of neoadjuvant nivolumab and ipilimumab in lung cancer. Across the study: Patients got nivolumab 3 mg/kg on days 1, 15 and 29; combination added ipilimumab 1 mg/kg day 1. Findings and limits, study-wide: Blood richness before therapy tracked richness in tumors resected after neoadjuvant therapy. Resected tumors had greater TCR richness and clonality than uninvolved lung. Pathologic regression was not significantly tied to TCR clonality.

Deletions cut 6 bases from V and 5 bases from J, with 7 bases between. The V gene's germline CDR1 is SNHLY and CDR2 FYNNEI. This CDR3 region has 11 residues. Assay: immunoSEQ multiplex PCR; the TCRdb copy retains only in-frame clones and omits some. The sample gives fewer than 40,000 clones, 89% of which show up once; roughly 3.3% is in the top ten. Sample: peripheral blood, taken before neoadjuvant nivolumab, alone or with ipilimumab. The clonotype originates from an adult with non-small cell lung cancer. J is TRBJ2-5 and V is TRBV2, with D unresolved. CDR3 DNA sequence: TGTGCCAGCAGATCGCGGGAGACCCAGTACTTC. This sequence encodes CASRSRETQYF.